This section outlines one T cell receptor beta chain sequence together with its context. The data derive from a study of blood T cell repertoires in COVID-19. Across the study: Nucleic acid was either cDNA or gDNA, and it came from T cells, B-cell-depleted T cells, or PBMCs.

The CDR3 runs 14 residues. Germline loops: CDR1 SNHLY, CDR2 FYNNEI. V dropped 6 bases and J dropped 9; count of bases not matched to a gene: 9. As originally analysed: Reference gene primer amplification gave nucleated cell count estimates. Sequencing used immunoSEQ multiplex PCR; TCRdb keeps in-frame clones, though not all of them. The V and J calls and clone size are taken from that table; D and trimming were inferred from the DNA. The profile shows 150,000 to 200,000 clones, 81% of them singletons. V is TRBV2 and J is TRBJ2-1, with 9 bases matching TRBD2. Sequences were obtained from peripheral blood. This TCR was recovered from a human donor in a cohort sampled during active COVID-19. CDR3 region: CASRGTSSGGEQFF. In DNA form, the CDR3 reads TGTGCCAGCAGGGGGACTAGCTCGGGGGGTGAGCAGTTCTTC.